This is a list of T cell receptor beta chains from one sample in a study of metastatic and nonmetastatic thyroid tumors. TCRdb redid the clone calls on the PCR reads using MiXCR. The data contain just under 60,000 clones, 16% of them seen just once; the ten biggest clones take up over 9%. Source material: blood. The source of these receptors is a male donor with papillary thyroid cancer or a benign thyroid nodule (not recorded which). Some clones in this sample may be carry-over from other donors' samples. Each CDR3 is given with its conserved first and last residue. D genes are given only for firm matches. Only part of the rows carry a size: once, few, many, or a class if the clone is expanded.

CDR3 DNA: TGCAGCCTCGGTGGGACCCAGTACTTC
CDR3 protein: CSLGGTQYF
D gene: NA
CDR3 length: 9
clone size: many
V gene: TRBV29-1
J gene: TRBJ2-5

CDR3 DNA: TGCGCCAGCAGCTTGGAAAGGTTCCTCGACACTGAAGCTTTCTTT
CDR3 protein: CASSLERFLDTEAFF
D gene: NA
CDR3 length: 15
clone size: many
V gene: TRBV5-1
J gene: TRBJ1-1

CDR3 DNA: TGTGCCAGCAGCCTCCGACAGGGGGCGAGCTCTGGGGCCAACGTCCTGACTTTC
CDR3 protein: CASSLRQGASSGANVLTF
D gene: TRBD1
CDR3 length: 18
clone size: many
V gene: TRBV7-8
J gene: TRBJ2-6

CDR3 DNA: TGTGCCAGCAGCGCCACTCCCTGGTCGGTCGCTTTCTTT
CDR3 protein: CASSATPWSVAFF
D gene: NA
CDR3 length: 13
clone size: many
V gene: TRBV5-6
J gene: TRBJ1-1

CDR3 DNA: TGTGCCTGGAGTGGACAGGAGGAGGGCTACACCTTC
CDR3 protein: CAWSGQEEGYTF
D gene: NA
CDR3 length: 12
clone size: NA
V gene: TRBV30
J gene: TRBJ1-2

CDR3 DNA: TGTGCCAGCAGTTTAAGGACCGAGACCCAGTACTTC
CDR3 protein: CASSLRTETQYF
D gene: NA
CDR3 length: 12
clone size: many
V gene: TRBV28
J gene: TRBJ2-5

CDR3 DNA: TGTGCCAGCAGTTACCGGGAGCGGGTCACAGATACGCAGTATTTT
CDR3 protein: CASSYRERVTDTQYF
D gene: NA
CDR3 length: 15
clone size: many
V gene: TRBV6-2/TRBV6-3
J gene: TRBJ2-3

CDR3 DNA: TGTGCCAGCAGTTTAGGGCAGTTCAATCAGCCCCAGCATTTT
CDR3 protein: CASSLGQFNQPQHF
D gene: NA
CDR3 length: 14
clone size: many
V gene: TRBV12-3/TRBV12-4
J gene: TRBJ1-5

CDR3 DNA: TGCGCCAGCAGCGGACGGGACAAACTTGGGGAGCAAGAGACCCAGTACTTC
CDR3 protein: CASSGRDKLGEQETQYF
D gene: NA
CDR3 length: 17
clone size: many
V gene: TRBV5-1
J gene: TRBJ2-5

CDR3 DNA: TGCGCCAGCAGCTTGCAACTAGCTAAAATATCCGCAGATACGCAGTATTTT
CDR3 protein: CASSLQLAKISADTQYF
D gene: NA
CDR3 length: 17
clone size: many
V gene: TRBV5-1
J gene: TRBJ2-3

CDR3 DNA: TGTGCCAGTAGTATAGAACCAGGGGGTGGCACTGAAGCTTTCTTT
CDR3 protein: CASSIEPGGGTEAFF
D gene: TRBD1
CDR3 length: 15
clone size: many
V gene: TRBV19
J gene: TRBJ1-1

CDR3 DNA: TGCAGTGCTAGAAGGGCTAGTAAGTACGAGCAGTACTTC
CDR3 protein: CSARRASKYEQYF
D gene: NA
CDR3 length: 13
clone size: many
V gene: TRBV20-1
J gene: TRBJ2-7

CDR3 DNA: TGCAGTGCTAGAGATATGCGGACCCAGTACTTC
CDR3 protein: CSARDMRTQYF
D gene: NA
CDR3 length: 11
clone size: many
V gene: TRBV20-1
J gene: TRBJ2-5

CDR3 DNA: TGTGCCAGCAGCTTAGCCGACAGGGGGCTCTACAATGAGCAGTTCTTC
CDR3 protein: CASSLADRGLYNEQFF
D gene: TRBD1
CDR3 length: 16
clone size: many
V gene: TRBV7-7
J gene: TRBJ2-1

CDR3 DNA: TGTGCCAGTAGTATAAACCGGGACAGGGGCCTTAACACCGGGGAGCTGTTTTTT
CDR3 protein: CASSINRDRGLNTGELFF
D gene: TRBD1
CDR3 length: 18
clone size: many
V gene: TRBV19
J gene: TRBJ2-2

CDR3 DNA: TGTGCCAGCAGTTCGGGGGGGGCTGAAGCTTTCTTT
CDR3 protein: CASSSGGAEAFF
D gene: NA
CDR3 length: 12
clone size: few
V gene: TRBV27
J gene: TRBJ1-1

CDR3 DNA: TGTGCCAGCAGCCCGGTCGTGGTCGCAGGGGATAATTCACCCCTCCACTTT
CDR3 protein: CASSPVVVAGDNSPLHF
D gene: NA
CDR3 length: 17
clone size: few
V gene: TRBV11-1
J gene: TRBJ1-6

CDR3 DNA: TGTGCCAGCAGCGTACAGAACTATGGCTACACCTTC
CDR3 protein: CASSVQNYGYTF
D gene: NA
CDR3 length: 12
clone size: few
V gene: TRBV6-2/TRBV6-3
J gene: TRBJ1-2

CDR3 DNA: TGTGCCAGCTGCTGGGTGACAGGCACAGATACGCAGTATTTT
CDR3 protein: CASCWVTGTDTQYF
D gene: NA
CDR3 length: 14
clone size: NA
V gene: TRBV7-9
J gene: TRBJ2-3

CDR3 DNA: TGTGCCATCTCACCCCCGTCAGTCGCATCCTACAATGAGCAGTTCTTC
CDR3 protein: CAISPPSVASYNEQFF
D gene: NA
CDR3 length: 16
clone size: NA
V gene: TRBV18
J gene: TRBJ2-1

CDR3 DNA: TGTGCCAGCAGCCTAACCTCAGGGGTCCGAGGCACCATATATTTT
CDR3 protein: CASSLTSGVRGTIYF
D gene: NA
CDR3 length: 15
clone size: many
V gene: TRBV11-2
J gene: TRBJ1-3

CDR3 DNA: TGCGCCAGCAGCCAGGGCGGACAGGGGGGATCCTACGAGCAGTACTTC
CDR3 protein: CASSQGGQGGSYEQYF
D gene: TRBD1
CDR3 length: 16
clone size: many
V gene: TRBV4-1
J gene: TRBJ2-7

CDR3 DNA: TGCGCCAGCAGTCGGGGGGTACTCGCCCAGTACTTC
CDR3 protein: CASSRGVLAQYF
D gene: TRBD2
CDR3 length: 12
clone size: NA
V gene: TRBV10-2
J gene: TRBJ2-5

CDR3 DNA: TGTGCCAGCAGCCAGGACATGAGCTCCTACGAGCAGTACTTC
CDR3 protein: CASSQDMSSYEQYF
D gene: NA
CDR3 length: 14
clone size: many
V gene: TRBV3-1
J gene: TRBJ2-7

CDR3 DNA: TGTGCCACCTCGGTAATAGACACCCCAGAGACCCAGTACTTC
CDR3 protein: CATSVIDTPETQYF
D gene: NA
CDR3 length: 14
clone size: many
V gene: TRBV5-8
J gene: TRBJ2-5

CDR3 DNA: TGTGCCAGCAGCCGGGGAACAGGGGAAGAGCAGTACTTC
CDR3 protein: CASSRGTGEEQYF
D gene: TRBD1
CDR3 length: 13
clone size: many
V gene: TRBV7-3
J gene: TRBJ2-7

CDR3 DNA: TGTGCCAGCAGTTACCCCGCGACAGGGAAATCCGGGGATCTGTTTTTT
CDR3 protein: CASSYPATGKSGDLFF
D gene: TRBD1
CDR3 length: 16
clone size: NA
V gene: TRBV6-2/TRBV6-3
J gene: TRBJ2-2

CDR3 DNA: TGTGCCAGCAGCCAAGAACGACTAGCGGGAGGACTCACCGGGGAGCTGTTTTTT
CDR3 protein: CASSQERLAGGLTGELFF
D gene: TRBD2
CDR3 length: 18
clone size: many
V gene: TRBV4-2
J gene: TRBJ2-2

CDR3 DNA: TGTGCCAGCAGCGTAGGGACAGGGGGCTATGGCTACACCTTC
CDR3 protein: CASSVGTGGYGYTF
D gene: TRBD1
CDR3 length: 14
clone size: many
V gene: TRBV9
J gene: TRBJ1-2